In its sample, the clone carrying this T cell receptor (beta chain) was seen a few times. The antigen remains undetermined. The data stem from a study of CD8 T cells in ankylosing spondylitis. Broader study findings: Apparently characteristic of ankylosing spondylitis blood was a TCR beta motif (under ten highly homologous variants). Disease-linked clones reportedly showed significant enrichment in matched ankylosing spondylitis synovial fluid.

The trim removed 2 bases at V and 4 bases at J, leaving 7 bases unmatched. Germline-derived CDR1 and CDR2 are MNHEY and SVGAGI. The CDR3 covers 15 residues. A quantitative 5'-RACE method, one with molecular barcodes, was used to make TCR beta libraries. TCRdb recomputed calls from the 5' RACE reads with MiXCR, one row per CDR3 protein. This table holds 190,000 or so distinct CDR3 sequences, 9.5% to 15% found once. Source material: blood, either unsorted or a sorted T cell fraction (not recorded which). The chain uses TRBV6-5 and TRBJ1-2; 7 nucleotides agree with TRBD1. This TCR derives from a male donor with ankylosing spondylitis or in good health (not recorded which). The CDR3 here is CASSYGQGGPYGYTF. CDR3 nucleotide sequence: TGTGCCAGCAGTTACGGTCAGGGGGGTCCCTATGGCTACACCTTC.